Presented here are 21 T cell receptor beta chains from one specimen sequenced in a study of blood T cell repertoires in COVID-19 (dated by TCRdb to the early 2020s). Library generation was performed with the immunoSEQ multiplex PCR assay. The source is immuneACCESS, and TCRdb retained only in-frame sequences with V and J called. Part of the clones is not carried over; for the studies checked, unresolved V genes explain less than half of this, and the remainder is unexplained. Within this sample are hundreds of thousands of clones, with roughly 86% of them counted one time only. Just under 9.5% of the sample lies in the top ten. Sequences were obtained from peripheral blood. The receptors derive from a man between 18 and 29 years old with active or convalescent COVID-19.

The rearrangement uses TRBV2 and TRBJ1-3, with TRBD1 matching 7 bases. The CDR3 runs to 15 residues. Germline loops: CDR1 SNHLY, CDR2 FYNNEI. The V segment lost 10 bases and the J segment 3 bases; nucleotides outside the gene matches: 12. The CDR3 protein is CATGQDLLGGNTIYF. The CDR3 region has the DNA TGTGCCACCGGACAGGACCTCCTTGGTGGAAACACCATATATTTT.

V gene TRBV20-1 combines with J gene TRBJ2-3, with TRBD1 identical over 8 bases. The germline CDR1 and CDR2 sequences are DFQATT and SNEGSKA (reference sequence). CDR3 length: 11 residues. V shed 6 bases, J shed 14 bases, and the junction held 10 bases outside the gene matches. The CDR3 coding sequence is TGCAGTGCCCCTGGACAGGGAGTGTCGTATTTT. Translation gives CSAPGQGVSYF.

This chain joins TRBV7-2 and TRBJ1-2; D is perhaps TRBD1 (5 bases). CDR3 length: 15 residues. CDR1 and CDR2 (germline): SGHTA, FQGNSA. V was clipped by 4 bases and J by 4 bases, with 16 bases between them. CDR3 protein: CASSSPGRVVYGYTF. In DNA, the CDR3 is TGTGCCAGCAGCTCCCCCGGCAGGGTGGTCTATGGCTACACCTTC. Complete variable domain (other parts from reference TRBV7-2 and TRBJ1-2): GAGVSQSPSNKVTEKGKDVELRCDPISGHTALYWYRQSLGQGLEFLIYFQGNSAPDKSGLPSDRFSAERTGGSVSTLTIQRTQQEDSAVYLCASSSPGRVVYGYTFGSGTRLTVV.

DNA for the CDR3: TGTGCCAGCAGCTTCTCCGGGACAGCGAATTCACCCCTCCACTTT. Protein: CASSFSGTANSPLHF. The chain uses TRBV7-3 and TRBJ1-6, with 7 nucleotides matching TRBD1. Germline trimming cut 3 bases from V and 7 bases from J; bases unmatched to any gene: 6. The CDR3 is 15 amino acids. The V gene's germline CDR1 is SGHTA and CDR2 FQGTGA. The variable domain in full, with the rest retrieved from reference TRBV7-3 and TRBJ1-6, is GAGVSQTPSNKVTEKGKYVELRCDPISGHTALYWYRQSLGQGPEFLIYFQGTGAADDSGLPNDRFFAVRPEGSVSTLKIQRTERGDSAVYLCASSFSGTANSPLHFGNGTRLTVT.

This clone came up once. This rearrangement joins TRBV4-2 to TRBJ1-2, with 9 bases that match TRBD1. The CDR3 has 16 residues. Germline-derived CDR1 and CDR2 are LGHNA and YNFKEQ. With V trimmed by 4 bases and J by 2 bases, 8 bases remained unmatched. The CDR3 sequence: CASSRVTGGRNYGYTF. CDR3 nucleotides: TGTGCCAGCAGCCGAGTAACAGGGGGCCGGAACTATGGCTACACCTTC.

This rearrangement joins TRBV5-1 to TRBJ1-2, with TRBD1 as a possible D gene (5 bases). The V gene's germline CDR1 is SGHRS and CDR2 YFSETQ. Trimming pared 5 bases from V and 5 bases from J, leaving 10 bases between. The CDR3 loop spans 12 amino acids. CDR3 sequence: CASRAGTYGYTF. Here the CDR3 DNA reads TGCGCCAGCAGGGCGGGGACTTATGGCTACACCTTC.

The chain is built from TRBV4-2 and TRBJ1-2; the match to TRBD1 covers 9 bases. Germline loops: CDR1 LGHNA, CDR2 YNFKEQ. J gave up 8 bases and V 1 base, and 2 bases lay outside the gene matches. The CDR3 contains 13 residues. CDR3 loop: CASSQGTGDGYTF. Here the CDR3 DNA reads TGTGCCAGCAGCCAAGGGACAGGGGACGGCTACACCTTC.

Notes on this clone: In the same sample, other DNA sequences code for this CDR3. The rearrangement joins TRBV27 to TRBJ1-5; D not resolved. Trimming removed 6 bases at V and 0 bases at J, with 6 bases between. Germline V CDR1 and CDR2: MNHEY, SMNVEV (reference sequence). This CDR3 is built from 13 residues. The CDR3 is CASSYYSNQPQHF. The CDR3 DNA sequence: TGTGCCAGCAGCTACTATAGCAATCAGCCCCAGCATTTT.

J is TRBJ2-2 and V is TRBV7-9; no firm D call. V lost 0 bases, J lost 5 bases, and 7 bases lay in between. This CDR3 spans 14 amino acids. Germline values: CDR1 SEHNR, CDR2 FQNEAQ (reference sequence). The CDR3 DNA reads TGTGCCAGCAGCTTAGCACAGTCGACCGGGGAGCTGTTTTTT. Translating gives CASSLAQSTGELFF.

The chain combines TRBV11-2 with TRBJ1-5; D remains unclear. This CDR3 spans 15 amino acids. Trimming cost V 6 bases and J 0 bases, with 12 bases left between them. From germline, CDR1 is SGHAT and CDR2 FQNNGV. CDR3 loop: CASSYGDYSNQPQHF. The CDR3 DNA sequence: TGTGCCAGCAGTTACGGGGATTATAGCAATCAGCCCCAGCATTTT.

This clone was recorded a few times. V usage is TRBV5-6 and J usage is TRBJ1-2; possible D gene TRBD1, 6 bases. Deletions cut 4 bases from V and 8 bases from J, with 12 bases between. CDR3 length equals 12 residues. Germline CDR1 is SGHDT and CDR2 is YYEEEE. The CDR3 DNA reads as TGTGCCAGCAGCGCCGGGGGGCTAGGCTACACCTTC. It is translated as CASSAGGLGYTF. Combining the CDR3 with reference TRBV5-6 and TRBJ1-2 gives the whole variable domain DAGVTQSPTHLIKTRGQQVTLRCSPKSGHDTVSWYQQALGQGPQFIFQYYEEEERQRGNFPDRFSGHQFPNYSSELNVNALLLGDSALYLCASSAGGLGYTFGSGTRLTVV.

The chain combines TRBV14 with TRBJ1-4; 8 bases line up with TRBD1. CDR1 is SGHDN and CDR2 is FVKESK in the germline V gene. J gave up 13 bases and V 4 bases, and 5 bases lay outside the gene matches. There are 12 residues in the CDR3. The CDR3 reads CASSPGQGGLFF. The CDR3 bases are TGTGCCAGCAGCCCAGGACAGGGCGGACTGTTTTTT.

The chain links TRBV5-6 to TRBJ1-1; tentatively, D is TRBD1 (5 bases). The CDR3 spans 14 residues. In germline, CDR1 is SGHDT, CDR2 YYEEEE. The ends were cut back, 4 bases at V and 0 bases at J, with 10 bases in the middle. The CDR3 bases are TGTGCCAGCAGCCCGGGACTGCTGAACACTGAAGCTTTCTTT. This gives the protein CASSPGLLNTEAFF.

The J gene is TRBJ2-1, the V gene TRBV6-4; the D gene is possibly TRBD1 (5 bases). Germline V gene lookup returns CDR1 MRHNA and CDR2 SNTAGT. Trimming shortened V by 6 bases and J by 0 bases, and 15 bases separated the two germline ends. The CDR3 spans 16 residues. CDR3 loop: CASSARQFSSYNEQFF. The CDR3 region has the DNA TGTGCCAGCAGCGCCAGACAGTTCAGCTCCTACAATGAGCAGTTCTTC.

The rearrangement joins TRBV25-1 to TRBJ1-6; D may be TRBD1 (6 bases). From germline, CDR1 is MGHDK and CDR2 SYGVNS. The CDR3 is 15 residues long. V lost 8 bases, J lost 11 bases, and 22 bases lay in between. CDR3 in amino acids: CASGEPVGHSPPLHF. CDR3 DNA: TGTGCCAGCGGCGAACCGGTGGGACATTCGCCACCCCTCCACTTT. Using reference TRBV25-1 and TRBJ1-6 for the parts outside the CDR3, the full variable domain is EADIYQTPRYLVIGTGKKITLECSQTMGHDKMYWYQQDPGMELHLIHYSYGVNSTEKGDLSSESTVSRIRTEHFPLTLESARPSHTSQYLCASGEPVGHSPPLHFGNGTRLTVT.

This clone was detected a few times. V usage is TRBV2 and J usage is TRBJ2-7; 13 nucleotides align to TRBD2. The CDR3 totals 14 residues. Germline loops: CDR1 SNHLY, CDR2 FYNNEI. The J segment lost 3 bases and the V segment lost 4 bases, leaving 0 bases of the junction unmatched. The DNA of the CDR3 is TGTGCCAGCAGTGGACTAGCGGGGGGCTACGAGCAGTACTTC. The encoded protein is CASSGLAGGYEQYF.

The chain joins TRBV2 to TRBJ2-5; TRBD1 matches 9 bases. CDR3 length: 17 residues. Germline loops: CDR1 SNHLY, CDR2 FYNNEI. Germline trimming cut 6 bases from V and 0 bases from J; bases unmatched to any gene: 11. The CDR3 region is CASSVPGQGTYQETQYF. The CDR3 DNA is TGTGCCAGCAGCGTCCCGGGACAGGGAACGTACCAAGAGACCCAGTACTTC.

The chain recombines TRBV12-3 or TRBV12-4 with TRBJ1-4; perhaps TRBD1 as D (5 bases). The CDR3 has 13 residues. The V and J ends lost 5 bases and 6 bases respectively, with 10 bases between them. The CDR3 sequence: CASSPDRDEKLFF. Written as DNA, the CDR3 is TGTGCCAGCAGTCCAGACAGAGATGAAAAACTGTTTTTT.

This rearrangement joins TRBV7-9 to TRBJ1-6; the D is unclear. Trimming cost V 2 bases and J 9 bases, with 8 bases left between them. The CDR3 runs 13 residues. Germline CDR1 reads SEHNR; CDR2 reads FQNEAQ (reference sequence). CDR3 sequence: CASSLSTGSPLHF. Written as DNA, the CDR3 is TGTGCCAGCAGCTTAAGTACGGGTTCACCCCTCCACTTT. Looking up the rest from reference TRBV7-9 and TRBJ1-6 gives the full variable domain: DTGVSQNPRHKITKRGQNVTFRCDPISEHNRLYWYRQTLGQGPEFLTYFQNEAQLEKSRLLSDRFSAERPKGSFSTLEIQRTEQGDSAMYLCASSLSTGSPLHFGNGTRLTVT.

This chain connects TRBV5-5 to TRBJ1-6; TRBD1 matches 10 bases. CDR1 and CDR2 from the germline V gene are SGHKS and YYEKEE (reference sequence). The CDR3 totals 15 residues. The V segment lost 5 bases and the J segment 16 bases; nucleotides outside the gene matches: 15. Here the CDR3 reads CASSNPGQGTGSLHF. The CDR3 region has the DNA TGTGCCAGCAGTAACCCGGGACAGGGGACCGGTTCTCTCCACTTT. Looking up the rest from reference TRBV5-5 and TRBJ1-6 gives the full variable domain: DAGVTQSPTHLIKTRGQQVTLRCSPISGHKSVSWYQQVLGQGPQFIFQYYEKEERGRGNFPDRFSARQFPNYSSELNVNALLLGDSALYLCASSNPGQGTGSLHFGNGTRLTVT.

The chain uses TRBV29-1 and TRBJ1-4, with unresolved D. This CDR3 has 17 residues. Trimming stripped 5 bases from V and 0 bases from J, with 19 bases between. CDR1 and CDR2 from the germline V gene are SQVTM and ANQGSEA. The CDR3 sequence is CSVLGTTSPATNEKLFF. The CDR3 region has the DNA TGCAGCGTTCTAGGAACAACCTCACCTGCAACTAATGAAAAACTGTTTTTT.